The T cell receptor (beta chain) described here comes from a study of T cell clonality in common variable immunodeficiency. Study conclusions and caveats: Reportedly, TCR beta sequences from common variable immunodeficiency showed fewer deletions and N-nucleotide insertions.

Blood samples were heparinized, about 5 to 9 ml per donor. Equal genomic DNA amounts from CVID and control samples were sequenced. Clones were sequenced by immunoSEQ multiplex PCR, and TCRdb holds only the in-frame ones, with some missing. This sample has 50,000 to 55,000 clones, each found more than once. This clone was observed a few times. The antigen is undetermined. Just one base apart from a much larger clone, this may be a read error. The CDR3 goes on 3 residues after the read ends, and that part is filled in from the germline J gene. In germline, CDR1 is KGHSH, CDR2 LQKENI. This CDR3 is built from 16 residues.

The chain uses TRBV18 and TRBJ2-2, with a weak D call TRBD1 (5 bases). Material for sequencing was peripheral blood mononuclear cells. The clonotype originates from a person between 18 and 70 years old in good health. CDR3 in amino acids: CASSGRAITGANVLFF. Partial CDR3 DNA: TGTGCCAGCTCAGGCAGGGCGATTACTGGGGCCAACGTG.